What follows are 15 T cell receptor beta chains derived from one specimen sequenced in a study of control samples from healthy donors and cancer patients. Using immunoSEQ multiplex PCR, the repertoire was profiled, and TCRdb retains in-frame clones only, with some absent. The sample has 90,000 or so clones; around four fifths are singletons. The sample taken for sequencing was blood. The receptors were gathered from a man aged 25 to 40 in good health.

This clone was recorded a few times. The V and J genes are TRBV28 and TRBJ1-4; D is unclear. V was shortened by 4 bases and J by 9 bases, with 15 bases between the two germline ends. The CDR3 length is 14 residues. The germline V gene encodes CDR1 MDHEN and CDR2 SYDVKM. The CDR3 bases are TGTGCCAGCAGTTACCGGGCGCTTAGTCAAAAACTGTTTTTT. This translates into CASSYRALSQKLFF.

The chain links TRBV6-5 to TRBJ2-7; D remains unclear. The V end lost 2 bases, the J end lost 2 bases, and 7 bases lay between the germline ends. This CDR3 has 13 amino acids. Looked up from germline, CDR1 is MNHEY and CDR2 is SVGAGI. The CDR3 spells CASSYSLAYEQYF. The CDR3 DNA reads TGTGCCAGCAGTTACAGCTTAGCCTACGAGCAGTACTTC.

The chain uses TRBV11-3 and TRBJ1-5; D may be TRBD1 (5 bases). The CDR3 loop spans 15 amino acids. V lost 4 bases to trimming and J lost 7 bases, with 17 bases between them. Germline V CDR1 and CDR2: SGHNT, YENEEA. CDR3 DNA sequence: TGTGCCAGCAGCTGTTCGCGGGTGACAGTCCAGCCCCAGCATTTT. Protein product: CASSCSRVTVQPQHF.

This sequence joins TRBV24-1 and TRBJ1-5, with D hard to call. The CDR3 sequence is 13 residues long. Per germline, CDR1 KGHDR and CDR2 SFDVKD. Trimming took 5 bases from V and 7 from J, leaving 11 bases between them. The chain's CDR3 is CATSAGGSQPQHF. CDR3 in DNA: TGTGCCACCAGTGCTGGCGGGTCCCAGCCCCAGCATTTT.

This clone was counted once. J is TRBJ2-2 and V is TRBV7-3; unclear D gene. This CDR3 has 14 residues. Germline V CDR1 and CDR2: SGHTA, FQGTGA. Trimming removed 1 base at V and 8 bases at J, with 11 bases between. The CDR3 DNA sequence: TGTGCCAGCAGCTTAAATGTTGACCGGGGGGAGCTGTTTTTT. It yields the protein CASSLNVDRGELFF.

The chain carries TRBV7-2 and TRBJ1-1; maybe TRBD1 (5 bases). Germline loops: CDR1 SGHTA, CDR2 FQGNSA. Trimming cost V 5 bases and J 5 bases, with 18 bases left between them. The CDR3 has 15 residues. CDR3 sequence (DNA): TGTGCCAGCAGCCCAAGGCACTTCGGGGGGACTGAAGCTTTCTTT. Amino acid sequence: CASSPRHFGGTEAFF.

The CDR3 loop is CASSMFGQGASYEQYF. The CDR3 nucleotides read TGTGCCAGTAGTATGTTCGGACAGGGGGCCTCCTACGAGCAGTACTTC. The J gene is TRBJ2-7, the V gene TRBV19; TRBD1 aligns across 11 bases. V lost 3 bases, J lost 0 bases, and 4 bases stayed unmatched. CDR1 and CDR2 (germline): LNHDA, SQIVND (reference sequence). CDR3 size: 16 residues. The full variable domain, in which reference TRBV19 and TRBJ2-7 provide the parts outside the CDR3, is DGGITQSPKYLFRKEGQNVTLSCEQNLNHDAMYWYRQDPGQGLRLIYYSQIVNDFQKGDIAEGYSVSREKKESFPLTVTSAQKNPTAFYLCASSMFGQGASYEQYFGPGTRLTVT.

The chain links TRBV29-1 to TRBJ1-6, with 8 bases aligning to TRBD1. Trimming took 7 bases from V and 7 from J; bases not matched to a gene: 6. The CDR3 totals 13 residues. From germline, CDR1 is SQVTM and CDR2 ANQGSEA. The CDR3 nucleotides read TGCAGCGCGAAGGACAGGGTGAATTCACCCCTCCACTTT. Its protein product is CSAKDRVNSPLHF.

J is TRBJ1-2 and V is TRBV5-4, with 11 positions matching TRBD1. CDR1 is SGHNT, CDR2 YYREEE, per germline (reference sequence). After removal of 4 bases from V and 8 bases from J, the junction contained 4 bases not matched to a gene. The CDR3 is 13 residues long. CDR3 sequence: CASSGQGARGYTF. The CDR3 DNA follows: TGTGCCAGCAGCGGACAGGGGGCGCGGGGCTACACCTTC. Full variable domain (missing parts from reference TRBV5-4 and TRBJ1-2): ETGVTQSPTHLIKTRGQQVTLRCSSQSGHNTVSWYQQALGQGPQFIFQYYREEENGRGNFPPRFSGLQFPNYSSELNVNALELDDSALYLCASSGQGARGYTFGSGTRLTVV.

This chain uses TRBV4-2 with TRBJ1-1; D possibly corresponds to TRBD1 (6 bases). CDR3 length: 15 residues. CDR1 and CDR2 (germline): LGHNA, YNFKEQ. The ends were cut back, 0 bases at V and 5 bases at J, with 13 bases in the middle. CDR3 protein: CASSQDPRGGTEAFF. DNA of the CDR3: TGTGCCAGCAGCCAAGATCCCAGGGGTGGGACTGAAGCTTTCTTT.

This sequence joins TRBV6-5 and TRBJ1-2; 8 bases match TRBD1. Germline V lookup: CDR1 MNHEY, CDR2 SVGAGI. Trimming took 6 bases from V and 5 from J; bases not matched to a gene: 5. The CDR3 is made up of 13 amino acids. The CDR3 reads CASRGQGGYGYTF. CDR3 bases: TGTGCCAGCAGAGGACAGGGAGGGTATGGCTACACCTTC.

The rearrangement links TRBV6-5 to TRBJ1-2; a possible D gene is TRBD1 (6 bases). This CDR3 has 16 residues. Germline CDR1 and CDR2: MNHEY and SVGAGI. V was trimmed by 0 bases and J by 8 bases, leaving 19 bases between them. CDR3: CASSYSSRGRGGGYTF. In DNA, the CDR3 is TGTGCCAGCAGTTACTCGAGCCGGGGGCGCGGAGGCGGCTACACCTTC.

The chain has TRBV2 and TRBJ1-3; the D is unclear. V was pared by 0 bases and J by 8 bases, with 8 bases between. The CDR3 loop spans 13 amino acids. Germline-derived CDR1 and CDR2 are SNHLY and FYNNEI. Here the CDR3 reads CASSEAGLYTIYF. CDR3 sequence (DNA): TGTGCCAGCAGTGAAGCGGGCCTATACACCATATATTTT.

The rearrangement links TRBV3-1 (or the pseudogene TRBV3-2) to TRBJ2-1; weak D call: TRBD1 (6 bases). This CDR3 is 16 amino acids long. CDR1 is LGHDT, CDR2 YNNKEL, per germline (reference sequence). Deletions cut 1 base from V and 5 bases from J, with 15 bases between. This CDR3 is CASSQGWQGRNNEQFF. The CDR3 nucleotides read TGTGCCAGCAGCCAAGGGTGGCAGGGGCGGAACAATGAGCAGTTCTTC.

The rearrangement links TRBV15 to TRBJ2-2; no reliable D call. V lost 1 base and J 3 bases, leaving 3 bases between the germline ends. CDR3 length: 13 residues. Germline lookup yields CDR1 LNHNV and CDR2 YYDKDF (reference sequence). The CDR3 sequence: CATSRGDTGELFF. The CDR3 DNA reads TGTGCCACCAGCAGAGGGGACACCGGGGAGCTGTTTTTT.